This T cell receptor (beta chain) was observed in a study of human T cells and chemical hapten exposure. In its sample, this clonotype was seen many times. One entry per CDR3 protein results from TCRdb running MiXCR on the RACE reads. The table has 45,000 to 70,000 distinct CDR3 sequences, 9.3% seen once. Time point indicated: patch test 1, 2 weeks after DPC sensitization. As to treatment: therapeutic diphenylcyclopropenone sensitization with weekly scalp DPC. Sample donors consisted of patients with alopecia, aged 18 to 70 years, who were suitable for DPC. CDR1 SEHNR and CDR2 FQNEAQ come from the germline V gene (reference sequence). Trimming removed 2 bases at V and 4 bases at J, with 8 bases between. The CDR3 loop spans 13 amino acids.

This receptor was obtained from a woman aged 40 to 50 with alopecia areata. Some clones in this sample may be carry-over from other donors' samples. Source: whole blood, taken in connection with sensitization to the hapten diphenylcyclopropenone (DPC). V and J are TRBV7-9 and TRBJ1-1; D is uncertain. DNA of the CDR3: TGTGCCAGCAGCTTATCGTCCAGCACTGAAGCTTTCTTT. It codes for CASSLSSSTEAFF.